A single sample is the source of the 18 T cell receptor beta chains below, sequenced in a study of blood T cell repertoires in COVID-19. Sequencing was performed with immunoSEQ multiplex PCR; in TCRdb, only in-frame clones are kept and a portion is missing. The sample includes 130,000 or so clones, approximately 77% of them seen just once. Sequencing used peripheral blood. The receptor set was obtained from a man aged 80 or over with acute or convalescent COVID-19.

In DNA, the CDR3 is TGTGCCAGCCGACAGGGGGGATCGGCGATCTATGGCTACACCTTC. The encoded protein is CASRQGGSAIYGYTF. This sequence joins TRBV6-5 and TRBJ1-2; 9 bases are shared with TRBD1. CDR1 is MNHEY and CDR2 is SVGAGI in the germline V gene. V lost 8 bases to trimming and J lost 4 bases; unmatched junction nucleotides: 11. The CDR3 is 15 amino acids.

The CDR3 spells CASSQQGQGGRETQYF. CDR3 in DNA: TGTGCCAGCAGCCAACAGGGACAGGGTGGGAGGGAGACCCAGTACTTC. This chain uses TRBV5-5 with TRBJ2-5; TRBD1 matches 9 bases. Trimming removed 4 bases from V and 5 bases from J; junction bases left unmatched: 12. Germline CDR1 SGHKS, CDR2 YYEKEE (reference sequence). The CDR3 is 16 amino acids. Full variable domain (outside the CDR3, taken from reference TRBV5-5 and TRBJ2-5): DAGVTQSPTHLIKTRGQQVTLRCSPISGHKSVSWYQQVLGQGPQFIFQYYEKEERGRGNFPDRFSARQFPNYSSELNVNALLLGDSALYLCASSQQGQGGRETQYFGPGTRLLVL.

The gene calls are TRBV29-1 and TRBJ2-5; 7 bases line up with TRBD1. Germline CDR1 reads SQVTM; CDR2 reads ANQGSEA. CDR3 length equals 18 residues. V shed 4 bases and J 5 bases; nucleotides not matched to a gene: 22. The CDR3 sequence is CSVVGIKGQNILGETQYF. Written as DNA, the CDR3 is TGCAGCGTTGTGGGTATCAAGGGACAGAACATTCTTGGGGAGACCCAGTACTTC.

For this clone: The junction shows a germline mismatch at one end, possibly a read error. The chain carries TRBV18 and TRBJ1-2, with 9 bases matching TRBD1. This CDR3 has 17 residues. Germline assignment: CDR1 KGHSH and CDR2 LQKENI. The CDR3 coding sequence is TGTGCCAGCTCCCGCACGACTCCGGGACAGGGAAACTCTGGCTACACCTTC. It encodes CASSRTTPGQGNSGYTF.

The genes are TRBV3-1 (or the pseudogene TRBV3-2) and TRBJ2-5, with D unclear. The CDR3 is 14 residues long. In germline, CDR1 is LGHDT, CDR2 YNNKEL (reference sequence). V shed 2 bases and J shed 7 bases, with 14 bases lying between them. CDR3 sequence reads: CASSQSRARRTQYF. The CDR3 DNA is TGTGCCAGCAGCCAAAGCCGCGCACGCCGGACCCAGTACTTC.

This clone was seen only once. The CDR3 sequence is CASSQTDRGDYEQYF. CDR3 in DNA: TGCGCCAGCAGCCAAACCGACAGGGGGGACTACGAGCAGTACTTC. The chain joins TRBV4-1 to TRBJ2-7, with 9 positions matching TRBD1. The CDR3 loop spans 15 amino acids. Germline V gene sequence: CDR1 MGHRA, CDR2 YSYEKL. The V and J ends lost 2 bases and 3 bases, in that order; junction bases with no gene match: 5.

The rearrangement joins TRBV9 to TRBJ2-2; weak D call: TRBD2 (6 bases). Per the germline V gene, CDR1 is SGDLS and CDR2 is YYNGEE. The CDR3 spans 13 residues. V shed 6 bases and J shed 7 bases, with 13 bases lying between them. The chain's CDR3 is CASNREMNGELFF. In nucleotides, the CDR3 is TGTGCCAGCAACCGGGAGATGAACGGGGAGCTGTTTTTT.

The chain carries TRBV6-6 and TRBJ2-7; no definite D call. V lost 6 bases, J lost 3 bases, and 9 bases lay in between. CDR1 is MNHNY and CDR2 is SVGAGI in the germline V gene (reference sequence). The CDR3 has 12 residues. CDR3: CASSQFFYEQYF. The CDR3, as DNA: TGTGCCAGCAGCCAGTTTTTCTACGAGCAGTACTTC.

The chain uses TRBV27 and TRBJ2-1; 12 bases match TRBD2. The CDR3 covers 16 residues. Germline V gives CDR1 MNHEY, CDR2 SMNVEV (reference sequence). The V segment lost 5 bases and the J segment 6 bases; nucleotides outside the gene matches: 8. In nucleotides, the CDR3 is TGTGCCAGCAGTATGAAGACTAGCGGGGGAGTCAATGAGCAGTTCTTC. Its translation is CASSMKTSGGVNEQFF.

CDR3 in DNA: TGCGCCAGCAGCTTTGGGCAGGGGTTCTACGAGCAGTACTTC. It specifies CASSFGQGFYEQYF. This chain uses TRBV5-1 with TRBJ2-7, with D possibly TRBD1 on 6 matching bases. The CDR3 extends over 14 amino acids. The V gene lost 2 bases and the J gene lost 3 bases, with 12 bases spanning the gap. Germline loops: CDR1 SGHRS, CDR2 YFSETQ.

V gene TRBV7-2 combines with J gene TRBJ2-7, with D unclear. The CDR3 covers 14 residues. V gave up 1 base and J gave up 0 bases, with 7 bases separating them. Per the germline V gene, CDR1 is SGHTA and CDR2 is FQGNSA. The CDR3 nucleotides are TGTGCCAGCAGCTTAGACTTGGTCTCCTACGAGCAGTACTTC. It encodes CASSLDLVSYEQYF.

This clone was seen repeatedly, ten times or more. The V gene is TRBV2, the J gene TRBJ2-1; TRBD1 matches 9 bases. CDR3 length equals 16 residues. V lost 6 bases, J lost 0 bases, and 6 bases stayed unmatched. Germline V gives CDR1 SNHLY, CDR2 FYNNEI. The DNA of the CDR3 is TGTGCCAGCAGCAAACAGGGGGCGAGCTCCTACAATGAGCAGTTCTTC. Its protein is CASSKQGASSYNEQFF.

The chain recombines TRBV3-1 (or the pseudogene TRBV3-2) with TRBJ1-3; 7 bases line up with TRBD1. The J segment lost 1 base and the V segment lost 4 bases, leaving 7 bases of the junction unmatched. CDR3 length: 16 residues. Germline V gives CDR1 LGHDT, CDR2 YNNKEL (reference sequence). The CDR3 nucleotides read TGTGCCAGCAGCCCAACCGGGACAGCTTCTGGAAACACCATATATTTT. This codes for CASSPTGTASGNTIYF.

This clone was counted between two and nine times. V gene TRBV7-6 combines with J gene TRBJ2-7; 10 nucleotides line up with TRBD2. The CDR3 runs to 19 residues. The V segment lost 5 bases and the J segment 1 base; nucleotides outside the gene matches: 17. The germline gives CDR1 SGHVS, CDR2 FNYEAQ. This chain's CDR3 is CASSPRTSGRGRRSYEQYF. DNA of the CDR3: TGTGCCAGCAGCCCCAGGACTAGCGGCCGGGGTAGGCGATCCTACGAGCAGTACTTC.

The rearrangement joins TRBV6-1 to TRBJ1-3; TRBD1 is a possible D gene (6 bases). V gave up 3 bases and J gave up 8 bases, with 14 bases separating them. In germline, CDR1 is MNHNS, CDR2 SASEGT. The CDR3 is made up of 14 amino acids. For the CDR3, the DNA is TGTGCCAGCAGTGACCCAGGGGCTAGGCACACCATATATTTT. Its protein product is CASSDPGARHTIYF.

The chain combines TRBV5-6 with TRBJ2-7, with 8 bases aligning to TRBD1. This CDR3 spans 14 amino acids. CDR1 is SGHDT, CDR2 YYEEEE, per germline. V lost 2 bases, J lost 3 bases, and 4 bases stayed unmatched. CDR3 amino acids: CASSLGQGYYEQYF. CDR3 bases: TGTGCCAGCAGCTTAGGACAGGGATACTACGAGCAGTACTTC.

The CDR3 sequence is CASSEWSLSEAFF. The DNA of the CDR3 is TGTGCCAGCAGTGAATGGAGTTTATCTGAAGCTTTCTTT. The chain links TRBV2 to TRBJ1-1; D remains ambiguous. The V end lost 2 bases, the J end lost 6 bases, and 10 bases lay between the germline ends. The CDR3 covers 13 residues. CDR1 is SNHLY and CDR2 is FYNNEI in the germline V gene.

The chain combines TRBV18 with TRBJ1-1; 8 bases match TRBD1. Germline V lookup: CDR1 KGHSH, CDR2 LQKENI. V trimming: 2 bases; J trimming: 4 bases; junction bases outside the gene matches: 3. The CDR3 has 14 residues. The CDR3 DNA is TGTGCCAGCTCACCAGCAGGGGGCGGCACTGAAGCTTTCTTT. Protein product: CASSPAGGGTEAFF.